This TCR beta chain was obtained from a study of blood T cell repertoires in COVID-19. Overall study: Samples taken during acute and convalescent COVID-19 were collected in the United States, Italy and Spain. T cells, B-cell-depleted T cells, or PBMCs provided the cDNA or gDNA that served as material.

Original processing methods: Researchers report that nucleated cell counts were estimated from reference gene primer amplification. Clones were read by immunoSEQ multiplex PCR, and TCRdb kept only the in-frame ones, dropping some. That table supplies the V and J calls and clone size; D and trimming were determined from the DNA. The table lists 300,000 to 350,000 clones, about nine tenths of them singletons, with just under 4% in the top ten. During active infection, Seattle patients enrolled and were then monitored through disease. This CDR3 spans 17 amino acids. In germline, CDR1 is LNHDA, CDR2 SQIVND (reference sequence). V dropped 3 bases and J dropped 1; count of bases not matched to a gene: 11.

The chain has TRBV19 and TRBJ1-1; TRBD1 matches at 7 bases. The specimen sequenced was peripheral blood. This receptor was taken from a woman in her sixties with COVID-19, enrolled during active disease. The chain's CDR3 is CASSIWGAGQRNTEAFF. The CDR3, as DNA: TGTGCCAGTAGTATCTGGGGGGCGGGACAGCGGAACACTGAAGCTTTCTTT.